Listed below are T cell receptor beta chains from one sample, sequenced in a study of regulatory T cells in long-lasting Graves disease. Each CDR3 protein is one row after TCRdb ran MiXCR on the multiplex PCR reads. This repertoire shows 300,000 to 400,000 distinct CDR3 sequences, around 15% found once; its top ten account for about 20%. Material: peripheral blood mononuclear cells (PBMCs), obtained at new diagnosis, from a patient treated with antithyroid drugs. The source of these receptors is a female donor with Graves disease. The CDR3 runs from the conserved cysteine through the conserved F or W.

CASSLAEQYF | TRBJ2-7 | TRBV11-2
CASSSPRGIRETQYF | TRBJ2-5 | TRBV7-2
CASSLTRSEQYF | TRBJ2-7 | TRBV5-1
CASGTGVRPDTQYF | TRBJ2-3 | TRBV6-2/TRBV6-3
CASSHISRDSSYEQYF | TRBJ2-7 | TRBV4-1
CASSFVPRDPGRTEAFF | TRBJ1-1 | TRBV28
CASSYSAPRSLGEETQYF | TRBJ2-5 | TRBV6-5
CASSLAGGGRETQYF | TRBJ2-5 | TRBV5-1
CASSSGQGRNYGYTF | TRBJ1-2 | TRBV27
CSVEVTGVDYGYTF | TRBJ1-2 | TRBV29-1
CASSTPVGQRPNEKLFF | TRBJ1-4 | TRBV19
CASSISPGARNIQYF | TRBJ2-4 | TRBV19
CASGSTSGGPHTQYF | TRBJ2-3 | TRBV27
CASSVGRPGFTEAFF | TRBJ1-1 | TRBV5-1
CATRIAGNDNEQFF | TRBJ2-1 | TRBV24-1
CASSYRGQANSGANVLTF | TRBJ2-6 | TRBV28
CASSSLSRGVGIQETQYF | TRBJ2-5 | TRBV5-5
CASSLSGTGGSEQYF | TRBJ2-7 | TRBV27
CASIGGHTF | TRBJ1-2 | TRBV13
CASGLEVGTANTGELFF | TRBJ2-2 | TRBV12-5
CASSLVPGLIYNEQFF | TRBJ2-1 | TRBV7-9
CASSFGLAAKNIQYF | TRBJ2-4 | TRBV28
CASSFAGDRGFKLFF | TRBJ1-4 | TRBV12-3/TRBV12-4
CASRALTSTTDTQYF | TRBJ2-3 | TRBV5-1
CASSYGVKYNEQFF | TRBJ2-1 | TRBV6-2/TRBV6-3
CASSQPRLGLHLYEQYF | TRBJ2-7 | TRBV7-9
CASSQDPAGTDSPLHF | TRBJ1-6 | TRBV4-3
CASSLARGNKNTEAFF | TRBJ1-1 | TRBV28
CASSPGVAGGEQFF | TRBJ2-1 | TRBV4-3
CASSPQVGSDEKLFF | TRBJ1-4 | TRBV5-6
CASATTRPIYEQYF | TRBJ2-7 | TRBV6-1
CASSFWGSGANVLTF | TRBJ2-6 | TRBV12-3/TRBV12-4
CASSLGPRRNNQPQHF | TRBJ1-5 | TRBV13
CASSLETGNEQFF | TRBJ2-1 | TRBV11-1
CASSGLQGIGADTQYF | TRBJ2-3 | TRBV9
CASSSQTTGRAFF | TRBJ1-1 | TRBV7-9
CASSQASPSQFF | TRBJ2-1 | TRBV7-9
CASSPVTGYGYTF | TRBJ1-2 | TRBV27
CASSPYRDRKSPLHF | TRBJ1-6 | TRBV3-1
CASSRQVMNTEAFF | TRBJ1-1 | TRBV19
CASSFDRENGGYTF | TRBJ1-2 | TRBV12-3/TRBV12-4
CASSSTSTGLRMNTEAFF | TRBJ1-1 | TRBV19
CASSQGLAGLDEQFF | TRBJ2-1 | TRBV10-1
CASSLGTPVPPGGAF | TRBJ1-2 | TRBV12-3/TRBV12-4
CASSPSGQGWRSGANVLTF | TRBJ2-6 | TRBV27
CASSLGVADYGYTF | TRBJ1-2 | TRBV27
CASSPRRSGDDYEQYF | TRBJ2-7 | TRBV5-1
CSASLGGSGNTIYF | TRBJ1-3 | TRBV20-1
CASSSRPETEAFF | TRBJ1-1 | TRBV5-6
CASSLMAGEGVPSYEQYF | TRBJ2-7 | TRBV7-9
CASSWEGNYEQYF | TRBJ2-7 | TRBV12-3/TRBV12-4
CASSPGTGGASNSPLHF | TRBJ1-6 | TRBV27
CASSQDWSVLPGAYGYTF | TRBJ1-2 | TRBV4-2